This T cell receptor beta chain derives from a study of T cell responses to AZD1222 COVID-19 vaccine. The protocol was immunoSEQ multiplex PCR, while the TCRdb copy is restricted to in-frame clones and leaves out a portion. The sample comprises about 110,000 clones, 91% of which are singletons, and 7% to 9% rests with the top ten. Germline V CDR1 and CDR2: MDHEN, SYDVKM. V was trimmed by 5 bases and J by 3 bases, leaving 11 bases between them. This CDR3 region has 13 residues. The rearrangement links TRBV28 to TRBJ2-7, with a weak D call TRBD2 (6 bases). Sequencing was performed on peripheral blood, taken on day 0 of AZD1222 vaccination. This clonotype originated in an adult in good health. CDR3 sequence reads: CASSGGVHYEQYF. The CDR3 DNA reads TGTGCCAGCAGTGGAGGGGTACACTACGAGCAGTACTTC. The full variable domain, with the rest looked up from reference TRBV28 and TRBJ2-7, is DVKVTQSSRYLVKRTGEKVFLECVQDMDHENMFWYRQDPGLGLRLIYFSYDVKMKEKGDIPEGYSVSREKKERFSLILESASTNQTSMYLCASSGGVHYEQYFGPGTRLTVT.